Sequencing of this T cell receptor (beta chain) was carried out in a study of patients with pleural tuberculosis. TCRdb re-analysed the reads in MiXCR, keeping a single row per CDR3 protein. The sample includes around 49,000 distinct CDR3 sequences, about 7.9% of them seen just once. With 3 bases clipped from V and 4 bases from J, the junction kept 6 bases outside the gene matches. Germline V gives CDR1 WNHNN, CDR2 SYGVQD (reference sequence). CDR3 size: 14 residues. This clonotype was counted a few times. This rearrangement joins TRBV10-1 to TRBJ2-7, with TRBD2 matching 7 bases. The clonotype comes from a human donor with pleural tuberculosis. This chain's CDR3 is CASSDGGSKYEQYF. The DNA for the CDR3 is TGCGCCAGCAGTGATGGCGGGAGTAAGTACGAGCAGTACTTC.